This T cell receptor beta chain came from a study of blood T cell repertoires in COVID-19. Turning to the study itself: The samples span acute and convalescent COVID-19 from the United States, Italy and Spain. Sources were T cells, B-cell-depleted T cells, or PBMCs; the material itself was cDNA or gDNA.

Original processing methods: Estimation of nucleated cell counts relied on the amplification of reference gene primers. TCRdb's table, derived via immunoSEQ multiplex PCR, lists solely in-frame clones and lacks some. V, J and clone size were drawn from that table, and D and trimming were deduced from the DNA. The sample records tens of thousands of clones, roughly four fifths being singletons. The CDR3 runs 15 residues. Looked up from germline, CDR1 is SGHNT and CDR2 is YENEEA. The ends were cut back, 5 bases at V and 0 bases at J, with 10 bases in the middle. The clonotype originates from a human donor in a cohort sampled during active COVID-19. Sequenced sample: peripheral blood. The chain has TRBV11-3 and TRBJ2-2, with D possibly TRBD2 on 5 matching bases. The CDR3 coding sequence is TGTGCCAGCAGCCCCCGGGGAGCGAACACCGGGGAGCTGTTTTTT. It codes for CASSPRGANTGELFF.